The clone carrying this TCR beta chain was counted once. Its specificity is unknown. The sample belongs to a study of T cell responses to AZD1222 COVID-19 vaccine. Study observations and caveats: A mostly white British donor set with more females was recruited, and clonal diversity was possibly underestimated. Spike-specific TCR depth and breadth grew after two AZD1222 doses. Nearly half of unique spike-specific TCRs reportedly avoided B.1.351 and B.1.1.7 mutated regions.

Analysis merged second doses at about 4 or about 12 weeks. Germline CDR1 SNHLY, CDR2 FYNNEI. CDR3 length: 14 residues. Trimming cost V 6 bases and J 3 bases; bases outside gene matches: 5. Sequencing used immunoSEQ multiplex PCR; TCRdb keeps in-frame clones, though not all of them. The table lists around 15,000 clones, about four fifths of them singletons. The TCR originated in an adult who received the AZD1222 COVID-19 vaccine. The sequencing here drew on peripheral blood, taken 28 days after the second AZD1222 dose. The V and J genes are TRBV2 and TRBJ2-3; 8 nucleotides line up with TRBD1. This CDR3 is CASRAQGATDTQYF. CDR3 in DNA: TGTGCCAGCAGAGCCCAGGGGGCTACAGATACGCAGTATTTT.